This passage covers 22 T cell receptor beta chains from one sample sequenced in a study of blood T cell repertoires in COVID-19. Produced via immunoSEQ multiplex PCR; TCRdb's table is partial and in-frame only. The sample contains about 180,000 clones, roughly 82% of which appear only once. The sequencing sample was made of PBMCs or T cells enriched from blood (not recorded which). These TCRs come from a man in his fifties or sixties who had recovered from COVID-19.

The chain has TRBV5-5 and TRBJ2-7; 11 bases map to TRBD1. V was clipped by 2 bases and J by 2 bases; unmatched bases: 3. Looked up from germline, CDR1 is SGHKS and CDR2 is YYEKEE (reference sequence). The CDR3 extends over 15 amino acids. CDR3 in amino acids: CASSFPGQGAYEQYF. The CDR3 nucleotides are TGTGCCAGCAGCTTCCCGGGACAGGGGGCCTACGAGCAGTACTTC.

The chain carries TRBV25-1 and TRBJ1-6, with TRBD1 matching over 9 bases. This CDR3 is 15 amino acids long. After removal of 6 bases from V and 2 bases from J, the junction contained 2 bases not matched to a gene. Germline values: CDR1 MGHDK, CDR2 SYGVNS. The CDR3 reads CASRGQGPYNSPLHF. As DNA, the CDR3 is TGTGCCAGCAGGGGACAGGGTCCCTATAATTCACCCCTCCACTTT.

This rearrangement joins TRBV5-1 to TRBJ2-1, with TRBD2 matching over 10 bases. From germline, CDR1 is SGHRS and CDR2 YFSETQ. The ends lost 0 bases at V and 3 bases at J; junction bases unmatched: 3. The CDR3 spans 16 residues. In DNA form, the CDR3 reads TGCGCCAGCAGCTTGGTTAGCGGGGGGTACTACAATGAGCAGTTCTTC. Translating gives CASSLVSGGYYNEQFF. Full variable domain (outside the CDR3, taken from reference TRBV5-1 and TRBJ2-1): KAGVTQTPRYLIKTRGQQVTLSCSPISGHRSVSWYQQTPGQGLQFLFEYFSETQRNKGNFPGRFSGRQFSNSRSEMNVSTLELGDSALYLCASSLVSGGYYNEQFFGPGTRLTVL.

The J gene is TRBJ1-4, the V gene TRBV6-5; 8 nucleotides agree with TRBD1. CDR1 and CDR2 (germline): MNHEY, SVGAGI. V shed 6 bases and J 0 bases; nucleotides not matched to a gene: 3. The CDR3 consists of 15 residues. The CDR3 bases are TGTGCCAGCAGAAGGACAGGGTCAACTAATGAAAAACTGTTTTTT. Its translation is CASRRTGSTNEKLFF.

The J gene is TRBJ1-4, the V gene TRBV19; a possible D gene is TRBD1 (6 bases). Germline-derived CDR1 and CDR2 are LNHDA and SQIVND (reference sequence). The CDR3 is 16 amino acids. The ends were cut back, 3 bases at V and 2 bases at J, with 13 bases in the middle. The CDR3 spells CASSMRGAGTNEKLFF. In nucleotides, the CDR3 is TGTGCCAGTAGTATGCGGGGGGCCGGGACTAATGAAAAACTGTTTTTT.

The gene calls are TRBV5-5 and TRBJ1-2; 8 nucleotides align to TRBD1. Germline CDR1 is SGHKS and CDR2 is YYEKEE (reference sequence). This CDR3 has 13 residues. V shed 4 bases and J 7 bases; nucleotides not matched to a gene: 6. This CDR3 reads CASSKDRVGGYTF. Written as DNA, the CDR3 is TGTGCCAGCAGCAAGGACAGGGTTGGTGGCTACACCTTC.

This rearrangement joins TRBV5-6 to TRBJ2-7, with 15 bases matching TRBD2. The CDR3 runs 18 residues. Germline lookup yields CDR1 SGHDT and CDR2 YYEEEE. With V trimmed by 2 bases and J by 2 bases, 8 bases remained unmatched. The CDR3 DNA reads as TGTGCCAGCAGCTTCTTCGGACTAGCGGGGGGGAGAACCTACGAGCAGTACTTC. Translated: CASSFFGLAGGRTYEQYF. The variable domain in full, with the rest retrieved from reference TRBV5-6 and TRBJ2-7, is DAGVTQSPTHLIKTRGQQVTLRCSPKSGHDTVSWYQQALGQGPQFIFQYYEEEERQRGNFPDRFSGHQFPNYSSELNVNALLLGDSALYLCASSFFGLAGGRTYEQYFGPGTRLTVT.

This chain connects TRBV3-1 (or the pseudogene TRBV3-2) to TRBJ1-2; D possibly corresponds to TRBD1 (6 bases). The CDR3 totals 14 residues. The V gene's germline CDR1 is LGHDT and CDR2 YNNKEL (reference sequence). V was shortened by 4 bases and J by 2 bases, with 11 bases between the two germline ends. The CDR3 protein is CASSRGGRNYGYTF. CDR3 in DNA: TGTGCCAGCAGCCGAGGGGGACGGAACTATGGCTACACCTTC.

The table lists this clone with a few counts. The genes are TRBV24-1 and TRBJ1-3; D might be TRBD1 (5 bases). Germline CDR1 reads KGHDR; CDR2 reads SFDVKD. Trimming left V 0 bases short and J 8 bases short, with 22 bases between. CDR3 length: 18 amino acids. CDR3 coding DNA: TGTGCCACCAGTGATTTGGTCCAAGTGACAGTCAAAGGATACACCATATATTTT. Protein product: CATSDLVQVTVKGYTIYF.

A single count supports this clone. The V gene is TRBV19, the J gene TRBJ2-3; the match to TRBD2 covers 9 bases. This CDR3 has 15 residues. The V segment lost 2 bases and the J segment 5 bases; nucleotides outside the gene matches: 5. Germline values: CDR1 LNHDA, CDR2 SQIVND (reference sequence). The CDR3 DNA sequence: TGTGCCAGTAGTATAAGGCGGGGGGGCCAAGATACGCAGTATTTT. As protein: CASSIRRGGQDTQYF.

V is TRBV30 and J is TRBJ1-2; 9 bases match TRBD1. Germline loops: CDR1 GTSNPN, CDR2 SVGIG (reference sequence). The trim removed 7 bases at V and 4 bases at J, leaving 10 bases unmatched. This CDR3 contains 14 residues. DNA of the CDR3: TGTGCCTCGTTGACAGGGGGGTTCTTCTATGGCTACACCTTC. Translating it yields CASLTGGFFYGYTF.

This clone was detected only once. This CDR3 is CSVRRTGFARGYTF. The DNA of the CDR3 is TGCAGCGTCAGAAGGACGGGATTTGCGAGGGGCTACACCTTC. V gene TRBV29-1 combines with J gene TRBJ1-2; D gene uncertain. Germline V gene data show CDR1 as SQVTM and CDR2 as ANQGSEA. The CDR3 length is 14 residues. V lost 6 bases and J 8 bases, leaving 22 bases between the germline ends.

The rearrangement joins TRBV7-2 to TRBJ2-7, with TRBD2 matching 10 bases. Germline lookup yields CDR1 SGHTA and CDR2 FQGNSA. This CDR3 is 15 amino acids long. V dropped 5 bases and J dropped 4; count of bases not matched to a gene: 8. The CDR3 reads CASSAAGGDQYEQYF. The CDR3 coding sequence is TGTGCCAGCAGCGCAGCGGGGGGGGACCAGTACGAGCAGTACTTC. Based on the CDR3 plus reference TRBV7-2 and TRBJ2-7, the full variable domain is GAGVSQSPSNKVTEKGKDVELRCDPISGHTALYWYRQSLGQGLEFLIYFQGNSAPDKSGLPSDRFSAERTGGSVSTLTIQRTQQEDSAVYLCASSAAGGDQYEQYFGPGTRLTVT.

The rearrangement links TRBV3-1 (or the pseudogene TRBV3-2) to TRBJ2-2; D not certain. The CDR3 runs to 11 residues. The V gene lost 6 bases and the J gene lost 8 bases, with 7 bases spanning the gap. The germline gives CDR1 LGHDT, CDR2 YNNKEL (reference sequence). The CDR3 DNA reads TGTGCCAGCAGGAGGCAGGGGGAGCTGTTTTTT. Translation gives CASRRQGELFF.

The genes are TRBV19 and TRBJ1-6; D is unclear. CDR1 and CDR2 from the germline V gene are LNHDA and SQIVND (reference sequence). V lost 4 bases and J 6 bases, leaving 4 bases between the germline ends. CDR3 size: 12 residues. For the CDR3, the DNA is TGTGCCAGTAGTACTCTTAATTCACCCCTCCACTTT. Protein: CASSTLNSPLHF.

The J gene is TRBJ2-7, the V gene TRBV28; 7 bases map to TRBD1. The CDR3 runs to 14 residues. Trimming took 6 bases from V and 2 from J; bases not matched to a gene: 7. From germline, CDR1 is MDHEN and CDR2 SYDVKM. The CDR3 DNA is TGTGCCAGCAGGAGACAGGGAAGCCCCTACGAGCAGTACTTC. Encoded protein: CASRRQGSPYEQYF.

The V gene is TRBV3-1 (or the pseudogene TRBV3-2), the J gene TRBJ1-1; 9 positions agree with TRBD1. Germline trimming cut 5 bases from V and 5 bases from J; bases unmatched to any gene: 9. In germline, CDR1 is LGHDT, CDR2 YNNKEL (reference sequence). The CDR3 sequence is 15 residues long. The CDR3 DNA reads TGTGCCAGCAGCTATCCGGGACAGGGTGCGACTGAAGCTTTCTTT. Translated, it gives CASSYPGQGATEAFF.

The chain employs TRBV23-1 and TRBJ1-2; no reliable D call. TRBV23-1 is designated an ORF whose function remains uncertain. V shed 2 bases and J shed 4 bases, with 17 bases lying between them. This CDR3 has 16 residues. CDR3 region: CASSQGHGEMGYGYTF. The CDR3 coding sequence is TGCGCCAGCAGTCAAGGGCACGGGGAAATGGGCTATGGCTACACCTTC.

This clone was observed a single time. The chain is built from TRBV20-1 and TRBJ1-5; weak D call: TRBD1 (5 bases). There are 15 residues in the CDR3. V shed 3 bases and J shed 3 bases, with 15 bases lying between them. Germline V gene sequence: CDR1 DFQATT, CDR2 SNEGSKA (reference sequence). CDR3 amino acids: CSASTGQPFNQPQHF. The CDR3, as DNA: TGCAGTGCTAGTACTGGACAACCCTTCAATCAGCCCCAGCATTTT.

The count of this clone is one. V and J are TRBV28 and TRBJ1-2; maybe TRBD1 (5 bases). V gave up 5 bases and J gave up 9 bases, with 19 bases separating them. CDR1 and CDR2 from the germline V gene are MDHEN and SYDVKM. This CDR3 comprises 14 residues. CDR3 region: CASSVQNRPRSYTF. DNA of the CDR3: TGTGCCAGCAGTGTACAGAACAGGCCTAGGAGCTACACCTTC.

J is TRBJ2-6 and V is TRBV2, with 7 bases fitting TRBD1. V trimming: 6 bases; J trimming: 0 bases; junction bases outside the gene matches: 11. Germline V gene data show CDR1 as SNHLY and CDR2 as FYNNEI. This CDR3 is 18 amino acids long. CDR3 nucleotide sequence: TGTGCCAGCAGGATCGAGGGACAGCTGTTCTCTGGGGCCAACGTCCTGACTTTC. Translation gives CASRIEGQLFSGANVLTF.

The genes are TRBV7-9 and TRBJ2-2, with D maybe TRBD1 (5 bases). The CDR3 length is 15 residues. From germline, CDR1 is SEHNR and CDR2 FQNEAQ (reference sequence). Trimming cost V 6 bases and J 4 bases, with 15 bases left between them. The CDR3 is CASSWSRVGTGELFF. The CDR3, as DNA: TGTGCCAGCAGTTGGTCCAGGGTTGGCACCGGGGAGCTGTTTTTT.